Below, 30 T cell receptor beta chains from the same sample are listed, as sequenced in a study of T cell repertoires in cytomegalovirus infection. TCRdb independently ran MiXCR on the reads; one entry per CDR3 protein. In the table there are around 310,000 distinct CDR3 sequences, 15% to 20% of which are singletons. The sample was PBMCs. The receptors were sampled from a human donor in good health (CMV status not recorded). Some clones in this sample may be carry-over from other donors' samples.

This clonotype was counted only a few times. The CDR3 here is CASSRGETAGANVLTF. The CDR3 nucleotides are TGTGCCAGTAGTAGGGGGGAAACTGCTGGGGCCAACGTCCTGACTTTC. V is TRBV19 and J is TRBJ2-6; D is possibly TRBD2 (6 bases). V was trimmed by 4 bases and J by 2 bases, leaving 12 bases between them. The CDR3 totals 16 residues. The germline V gene encodes CDR1 LNHDA and CDR2 SQIVND (reference sequence).

This clonotype was seen at least ten times. The V and J genes are TRBV7-9 and TRBJ1-5; 8 bases match TRBD1. Trimming at V came to 5 bases and at J to 6 bases, leaving 6 bases not matched to a gene. The CDR3 totals 14 residues. Germline lookup yields CDR1 SEHNR and CDR2 FQNEAQ (reference sequence). CDR3 coding DNA: TGTGCCAGCAGCGATGGACAGGGTATTCAGCCCCAGCATTTT. Its translation is CASSDGQGIQPQHF.

The gene calls are TRBV2 and TRBJ1-2; D may be TRBD1 (6 bases). The germline V gene encodes CDR1 SNHLY and CDR2 FYNNEI. Deletions cut 2 bases from V and 7 bases from J, with 20 bases between. CDR3 length equals 16 residues. The CDR3 sequence is CASSERQGTGGGGYTF. In DNA, the CDR3 is TGTGCCAGCAGTGAACGGCAGGGCACGGGAGGGGGTGGCTACACCTTC. Combining the CDR3 with reference TRBV2 and TRBJ1-2 gives the whole variable domain EPEVTQTPSHQVTQMGQEVILRCVPISNHLYFYWYRQILGQKVEFLVSFYNNEISEKSEIFDDQFSVERPDGSNFTLKIRSTKLEDSAMYFCASSERQGTGGGGYTFGSGTRLTVV.

The chain uses TRBV3-1 and TRBJ1-1; TRBD1 might be the D (5 bases). Trimming pared 6 bases from V and 11 bases from J, leaving 19 bases between. Germline CDR1 and CDR2: LGHDT and YNNKEL (reference sequence). The CDR3 extends over 13 amino acids. The CDR3 reads CASSGTSGIGAFF. CDR3 coding DNA: TGTGCCAGCAGTGGGACCTCGGGGATTGGGGCTTTCTTT.

This clonotype was counted many times. This chain uses TRBV6-5 with TRBJ1-1; D is uncertain. Germline CDR1 MNHEY, CDR2 SVGAGI. V was pared by 2 bases and J by 0 bases, with 10 bases between. The CDR3 extends over 15 amino acids. The DNA for the CDR3 is TGTGCCAGCAGTTACACGGCAAGTATGAACACTGAAGCTTTCTTT. The encoded protein is CASSYTASMNTEAFF.

The CDR3 region has the DNA TGTGCCAGCAGCTTGATAGAATCCTCCTACAATGAGCAGTTCTTC. This sequence encodes CASSLIESSYNEQFF. The chain couples TRBV5-6 to TRBJ2-1; no clear D. Germline-derived CDR1 and CDR2 are SGHDT and YYEEEE. This CDR3 spans 15 amino acids. Trimming left V 1 base short and J 0 bases short, with 8 bases between.

This chain joins TRBV5-6 and TRBJ2-1; the match to TRBD2 covers 8 bases. J was trimmed by 4 bases and V by 0 bases; bases with no gene match: 15. The length of the CDR3 is 19 residues. The germline CDR1 and CDR2 sequences are SGHDT and YYEEEE. The CDR3: CASSLVPVWAGGHYNEQFF. CDR3 nucleotide sequence: TGTGCCAGCAGCTTGGTTCCTGTATGGGCGGGGGGACATTACAATGAGCAGTTCTTC.

This clonotype was seen more than once but under ten times. The rearrangement links TRBV5-5 to TRBJ1-4; D possibly corresponds to TRBD1 (6 bases). The CDR3 length is 15 residues. V was pared by 4 bases and J by 8 bases, with 18 bases between. The germline V gene encodes CDR1 SGHKS and CDR2 YYEKEE (reference sequence). The CDR3, as DNA: TGTGCCAGCAGCCCCGCCAGGGGTACTAGCGAAAAACTGTTTTTT. It specifies CASSPARGTSEKLFF.

This clonotype has at least ten counts. The chain uses TRBV20-1 and TRBJ2-3, with D perhaps matching TRBD1 or TRBD2 (5 bases each). The CDR3 has 13 residues. V dropped 6 bases and J dropped 2 bases, with 12 bases sitting between them. CDR1 and CDR2 (germline): DFQATT, SNEGSKA (reference sequence). This CDR3 is CSAVRDPTDTQYF. CDR3 sequence (DNA): TGCAGTGCGGTCCGGGACCCCACAGATACGCAGTATTTT.

This clonotype came up a few times. The chain couples TRBV6-6 to TRBJ1-1; a weak D match, TRBD1 (5 bases). The CDR3 extends over 17 amino acids. Trimming took 5 bases from V and 1 from J, leaving 20 bases between them. The germline gives CDR1 MNHNY, CDR2 SVGAGI (reference sequence). DNA for the CDR3: TGTGCCAGCAGTAGTAGAACAGGTTCGAGCGGGAACACTGAAGCTTTCTTT. Its translation: CASSSRTGSSGNTEAFF.

The gene calls are TRBV5-1 and TRBJ1-1; a possible D gene is TRBD1 (5 bases). This CDR3 is built from 13 residues. Germline lookup yields CDR1 SGHRS and CDR2 YFSETQ. Between the trimmed V and J ends, which lost 4 bases and 6 bases, there was a span of 13 bases. CDR3 amino acids: CASSISGSPEAFF. CDR3 in DNA: TGCGCCAGCAGCATCTCAGGGAGCCCTGAAGCTTTCTTT.

J is TRBJ1-6 and V is TRBV7-9; perhaps TRBD1 as D (6 bases). Trimming took off 5 bases at V and 10 bases at J, with 15 bases between the two ends. The CDR3 has 14 amino acids. CDR1 and CDR2 (germline): SEHNR, FQNEAQ (reference sequence). The CDR3 reads CASSPYEGGSPLHF. CDR3 bases: TGTGCCAGCAGCCCCTATGAGGGGGGCTCACCCCTCCACTTT.

This clonotype has a handful of counts. The rearrangement uses TRBV10-3 and TRBJ2-1; the D call may be TRBD1 or TRBD2 (5 bases each). The germline V gene has CDR1 ENHRY and CDR2 SYGVKD. The CDR3 length is 15 residues. V was trimmed by 6 bases and J by 5 bases, leaving 17 bases between them. This chain's CDR3 is CAIRPGPEGNNEQFF. As DNA, the CDR3 is TGTGCCATCAGACCAGGCCCCGAGGGGAACAATGAGCAGTTCTTC.

This clonotype was seen at least ten times. The gene calls are TRBV4-1 and TRBJ1-5; D is undetermined. This CDR3 is built from 15 residues. V lost 1 base, J lost 3 bases, and 10 bases lay in between. CDR1 MGHRA and CDR2 YSYEKL come from the germline V gene. CDR3 nucleotides: TGCGCCAGCAGCCAAGTTCCACCTAACAATCAGCCCCAGCATTTT. Amino acids: CASSQVPPNNQPQHF.

This clonotype was recorded at least ten times. The chain links TRBV12-3 or TRBV12-4 to TRBJ1-3, with D perhaps matching TRBD1 (5 bases). Trimming left V 3 bases short and J 0 bases short, with 9 bases between. The CDR3 is made up of 15 amino acids. The CDR3 DNA reads TGTGCCAGCAGTTTTTTCGGGGGCTCTGGAAACACCATATATTTT. Translated: CASSFFGGSGNTIYF.

This clonotype was picked up a small number of times. This chain uses TRBV27 with TRBJ2-3; the D is unclear. Trimming removed 2 bases from V and 3 bases from J, with 6 bases in between. The germline V gene has CDR1 MNHEY and CDR2 SMNVEV (reference sequence). This CDR3 has 13 residues. In nucleotides, the CDR3 is TGTGCCAGCAGTTTACAGCATACAGATACGCAGTATTTT. Translating gives CASSLQHTDTQYF.

This chain joins TRBV10-3 and TRBJ1-2, with unresolved D. Germline CDR1 is ENHRY and CDR2 is SYGVKD. The CDR3 loop spans 14 amino acids. The ends were cut back, 0 bases at V and 4 bases at J, with 9 bases in the middle. CDR3: CAISESSGIYGYTF. Written as DNA, the CDR3 is TGTGCCATCAGTGAGTCTTCAGGAATCTATGGCTACACCTTC.

V usage is TRBV5-4 and J usage is TRBJ2-2; 10 bases line up with TRBD1. The germline CDR1 and CDR2 sequences are SGHNT and YYREEE (reference sequence). V was pared by 4 bases and J by 1 base, with 4 bases of the junction left unmatched. CDR3 length: 16 amino acids. DNA of the CDR3: TGTGCCAGCAGCCCGGGACAGGGGCTGAACACCGGGGAGCTGTTTTTT. It codes for CASSPGQGLNTGELFF.

V is TRBV4-3 and J is TRBJ2-3; weak D call: TRBD1 (6 bases). The V gene lost 5 bases and the J gene lost 3 bases, with 12 bases spanning the gap. The CDR3 length is 14 residues. CDR1 and CDR2 from the germline V gene are LGHNA and YSLEER. The CDR3 protein is CASSWTVETDTQYF. The CDR3 DNA reads as TGCGCCAGCAGCTGGACAGTTGAAACAGATACGCAGTATTTT.

In its sample, this clonotype was seen many times. The J gene is TRBJ1-4, the V gene TRBV7-2; D might be TRBD1 (5 bases). V was pared by 3 bases and J by 5 bases, with 16 bases between. This CDR3 region has 16 residues. Germline V CDR1 and CDR2: SGHTA, FQGNSA. CDR3 nucleotides: TGTGCCAGCAGCTTGGGAACCGACAGAAGAAATGAAAAACTGTTTTTT. This encodes CASSLGTDRRNEKLFF.

V and J are TRBV7-9 and TRBJ1-2, with 8 positions matching TRBD1. Germline CDR1 is SEHNR and CDR2 is FQNEAQ (reference sequence). The CDR3 totals 14 residues. The ends lost 1 base at V and 8 bases at J; junction bases unmatched: 6. In DNA form, the CDR3 reads TGTGCCAGCAGCTTAGGACAGGGGTTGGACGGCTACACCTTC. Residues: CASSLGQGLDGYTF.

This clonotype has more than one count but fewer than ten. This CDR3 is CASSLGQGMEGYTF. The DNA of the CDR3 is TGTGCCAGCAGCTTAGGACAGGGGATGGAAGGCTACACCTTC. The J gene is TRBJ1-2, the V gene TRBV7-9; the match to TRBD1 covers 8 bases. The CDR3 runs 14 residues. V was clipped by 1 base and J by 8 bases; unmatched bases: 6. Germline V gene sequence: CDR1 SEHNR, CDR2 FQNEAQ (reference sequence).

The rearrangement joins TRBV20-1 to TRBJ2-7; 9 positions match TRBD2. The CDR3 is 14 amino acids. Germline CDR1 and CDR2: DFQATT and SNEGSKA (reference sequence). With V trimmed by 6 bases and J by 3 bases, 9 bases remained unmatched. DNA of the CDR3: TGCAGTGCGAGAACGGGACTAGCATACTACGAGCAGTACTTC. Translating it yields CSARTGLAYYEQYF.

CDR3 coding DNA: TGCGCCAGCAGCTTTCAGGGGGCCTTGGCAGATACGCAGTATTTT. It translates to CASSFQGALADTQYF. The genes are TRBV5-1 and TRBJ2-3, with 8 bases identical to TRBD1. Germline V CDR1 and CDR2: SGHRS, YFSETQ. V lost 2 bases to trimming and J lost 4 bases; unmatched junction nucleotides: 6. This CDR3 has 15 amino acids. Using reference TRBV5-1 and TRBJ2-3 for the parts outside the CDR3, the full variable domain is KAGVTQTPRYLIKTRGQQVTLSCSPISGHRSVSWYQQTPGQGLQFLFEYFSETQRNKGNFPGRFSGRQFSNSRSEMNVSTLELGDSALYLCASSFQGALADTQYFGPGTRLTVL.

This clonotype was seen ten or more times. The chain couples TRBV7-2 to TRBJ2-3; 8 bases are a match to TRBD2. The CDR3 is 17 residues long. The ends lost 6 bases at V and 3 bases at J; junction bases unmatched: 14. Germline CDR1 is SGHTA and CDR2 is FQGNSA. CDR3 residues: CASSAYLAGAGTDTQYF. The CDR3 DNA reads as TGTGCCAGCAGTGCCTATCTAGCGGGTGCAGGAACAGATACGCAGTATTTT. Looking up the rest from reference TRBV7-2 and TRBJ2-3 gives the full variable domain: GAGVSQSPSNKVTEKGKDVELRCDPISGHTALYWYRQSLGQGLEFLIYFQGNSAPDKSGLPSDRFSAERTGGSVSTLTIQRTQQEDSAVYLCASSAYLAGAGTDTQYFGPGTRLTVL.

CDR3 residues: CASSQVSSSDLNTDTQYF. CDR3 DNA: TGCGCCAGCAGCCAAGTATCGTCATCGGACTTAAACACAGATACGCAGTATTTT. The V and J genes are TRBV4-1 and TRBJ2-3, with D perhaps matching TRBD2 (5 bases). V was clipped by 1 base and J by 2 bases, with 19 bases between them. The length of the CDR3 is 18 residues. CDR1 and CDR2 (germline): MGHRA, YSYEKL.

The table lists this clonotype with a few counts. This chain links TRBV2 with TRBJ1-1; D is perhaps TRBD1 (6 bases). Per germline, CDR1 SNHLY and CDR2 FYNNEI. The CDR3 is made up of 14 amino acids. V dropped 5 bases and J dropped 2 bases, with 12 bases sitting between them. The CDR3 bases are TGTGCCAGCAGTATACTAGGGGGTAACACTGAAGCTTTCTTT. As protein: CASSILGGNTEAFF.

This clonotype appeared many times. The genes are TRBV10-3 and TRBJ1-5; 9 nucleotides match TRBD1. The CDR3 has 15 residues. The V gene end was trimmed by 5 bases and the J gene end by 1 base; junction bases not matched to a gene: 3. Per the germline V gene, CDR1 is ENHRY and CDR2 is SYGVKD. As DNA, the CDR3 is TGTGCCATCAGTCAGGACAGGGGAAGCAATCAGCCCCAGCATTTT. Its protein is CAISQDRGSNQPQHF.

This clonotype has a handful of counts. The chain combines TRBV28 with TRBJ2-5; 8 positions agree with TRBD2. V trimming: 6 bases; J trimming: 2 bases; junction bases outside the gene matches: 8. The CDR3 runs 15 residues. Germline CDR1 MDHEN, CDR2 SYDVKM. This CDR3 reads CASSPGGARQETQYF. The CDR3 nucleotides are TGTGCCAGCAGCCCGGGAGGGGCCCGTCAAGAGACCCAGTACTTC.

At least ten counts were recorded for this clonotype. The chain carries TRBV10-3 and TRBJ2-2; 7 bases map to TRBD1. The CDR3 extends over 13 amino acids. V shed 3 bases and J 7 bases; nucleotides not matched to a gene: 2. Germline lookup yields CDR1 ENHRY and CDR2 SYGVKD. CDR3 sequence reads: CAISERQGGELFF. For the CDR3, the DNA is TGTGCCATCAGTGAACGACAGGGCGGGGAGCTGTTTTTT.